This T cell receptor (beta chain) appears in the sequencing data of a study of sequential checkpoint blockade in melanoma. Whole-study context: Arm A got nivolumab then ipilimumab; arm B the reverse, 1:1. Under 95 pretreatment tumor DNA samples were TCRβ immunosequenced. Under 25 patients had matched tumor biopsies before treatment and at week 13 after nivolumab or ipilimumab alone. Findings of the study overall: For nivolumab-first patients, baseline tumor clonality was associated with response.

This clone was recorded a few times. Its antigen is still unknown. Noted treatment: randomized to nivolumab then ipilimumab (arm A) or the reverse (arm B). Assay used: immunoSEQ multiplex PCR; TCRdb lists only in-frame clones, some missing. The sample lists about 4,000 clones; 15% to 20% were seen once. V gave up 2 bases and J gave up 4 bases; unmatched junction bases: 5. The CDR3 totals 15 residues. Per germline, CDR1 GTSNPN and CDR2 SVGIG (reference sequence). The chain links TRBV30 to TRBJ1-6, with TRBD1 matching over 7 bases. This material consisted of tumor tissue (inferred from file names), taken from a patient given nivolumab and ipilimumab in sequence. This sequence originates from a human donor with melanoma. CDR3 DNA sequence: TGTGCCTGGAGTAACAGGGGCCTTTATAATTCACCCCTCCACTTT. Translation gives CAWSNRGLYNSPLHF.